This T cell receptor (beta chain) was observed in a study of blood T cell repertoires in COVID-19. Study information: There were acute and convalescent COVID-19 samples, and they came from the United States, Italy and Spain. Sources were T cells, B-cell-depleted T cells, or PBMCs; the material itself was cDNA or gDNA.

The CDR3 is 15 residues long. Germline CDR1 SGDLS, CDR2 YYNGEE. The V and J ends lost 4 bases and 8 bases, in that order; junction bases with no gene match: 11. As originally analysed: Amplification of reference gene primers provided the estimated nucleated cell counts. TCRdb's table, derived via immunoSEQ multiplex PCR, lists solely in-frame clones and lacks some. That table supplies the V and J calls and clone size; D and trimming were determined from the DNA. The profile shows just under 150,000 clones, around 90% of them singletons. The TCR sequence derives from a human donor in a cohort sampled during active COVID-19. Sequencing was carried out using peripheral blood. This rearrangement joins TRBV9 to TRBJ2-1; TRBD1 agrees at 8 bases. The CDR3 protein is CASSTWTGSADEQFF. CDR3 coding DNA: TGTGCCAGCAGCACATGGACAGGGTCGGCCGATGAGCAGTTCTTC.